The TCR beta chain under discussion was sequenced for a study of metastatic and nonmetastatic thyroid tumors. Study in general: Across peripheral blood and tumor or nodule tissue samples taken from malignant and benign thyroid patients, the repertoires were compared with one another.

In the authors' methods: The study built a papillary thyroid cancer distant-metastasis classifier from CDR3 differences across clinicopathological groups. TCRdb ran MiXCR on the PCR reads. The V and J calls follow TCRdb's processing rather than the paper's. This sample has about 24,000 clones, with 22% found just once. Before thyroid surgery, none of the patients had received any treatment. This clone was detected many times. The sample comprised blood. This TCR was sampled from a female donor with papillary thyroid cancer or a benign thyroid nodule (not recorded which). Some clones in this sample may be carry-over from other donors' samples.

The CDR3 region is CASSQDLTGFIQETQYF. The CDR3, as DNA: TGTGCCAGCAGTCAGGACCTGACAGGGTTCATTCAAGAGACCCAGTACTTC. The genes are TRBV12-3 or TRBV12-4 and TRBJ2-5; the match to TRBD1 covers 7 bases. The V and J ends lost 5 bases and 2 bases, in that order; junction bases with no gene match: 14. This CDR3 has 17 amino acids.